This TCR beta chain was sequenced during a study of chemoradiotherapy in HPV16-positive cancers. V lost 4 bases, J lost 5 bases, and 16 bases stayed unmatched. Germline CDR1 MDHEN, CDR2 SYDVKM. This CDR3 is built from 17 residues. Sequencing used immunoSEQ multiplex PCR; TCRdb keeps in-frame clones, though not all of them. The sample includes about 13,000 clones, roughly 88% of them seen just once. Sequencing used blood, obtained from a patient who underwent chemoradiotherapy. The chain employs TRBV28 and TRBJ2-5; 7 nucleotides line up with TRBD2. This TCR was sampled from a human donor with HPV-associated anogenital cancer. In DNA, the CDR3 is TGTGCCAGCAGTTCCTCCAAAGTTTCTAGCGGCTACGAGACCCAGTACTTC. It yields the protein CASSSSKVSSGYETQYF.